Following are 11 T cell receptor beta chains from one sample sequenced in a study of T cell repertoires in cytomegalovirus infection. Using its own MiXCR run on the reads, TCRdb lists one record per CDR3 protein. This sample has just under 550,000 distinct CDR3 sequences, with 26% found just once. Sequencing input: PBMCs. The receptors were gathered from a human donor in good health (CMV status not recorded). Some clones in this sample may be carry-over from other donors' samples.

The chain uses TRBV20-1 and TRBJ2-5; TRBD1 is a possible D gene (5 bases). CDR3 length: 13 amino acids. V was cut by 6 bases and J by 7 bases, with 18 bases left in between. Per the germline V gene, CDR1 is DFQATT and CDR2 is SNEGSKA (reference sequence). This CDR3 reads CSASQGLLSTQYF. The CDR3 DNA reads TGCAGTGCCAGCCAGGGTCTACTATCGACCCAGTACTTC.

There are a few counts of this clonotype. The rearrangement joins TRBV6-2 or TRBV6-3 to TRBJ2-3; no definite D call. Per the germline V gene, CDR1 is MNHEY and CDR2 is SVGEGT. The CDR3 runs 14 residues. Trimming removed 1 base at V and 2 bases at J, with 7 bases between. The CDR3 coding sequence is TGTGCCAGCAGTTACTTACAGAACACAGATACGCAGTATTTT. It encodes CASSYLQNTDTQYF.

The genes are TRBV20-1 and TRBJ1-5; 10 bases match TRBD1. Per germline, CDR1 DFQATT and CDR2 SNEGSKA (reference sequence). This CDR3 region has 18 residues. Germline trimming cut 3 bases from V and 0 bases from J; bases unmatched to any gene: 11. The CDR3, as DNA: TGCAGTGCTAGGCGTCCGACAGGGGGCCTTAATAGCAATCAGCCCCAGCATTTT. Its protein product is CSARRPTGGLNSNQPQHF.

The genes are TRBV6-5 and TRBJ1-2; 10 bases match TRBD1. CDR1 and CDR2 from the germline V gene are MNHEY and SVGAGI. This CDR3 comprises 14 residues. With 4 bases clipped from V and 8 bases from J, the junction kept 7 bases outside the gene matches. The CDR3 sequence: CASSSPDRGNGYTF. The CDR3 DNA sequence: TGTGCCAGCAGTTCACCGGACAGGGGGAACGGCTACACCTTC.

The chain has TRBV4-1 and TRBJ2-3; 10 nucleotides line up with TRBD2. The V segment lost 1 base and the J segment 1 base; nucleotides outside the gene matches: 2. CDR3 size: 16 residues. Germline loops: CDR1 MGHRA, CDR2 YSYEKL. The CDR3 DNA reads as TGCGCCAGCAGCCAAGTCGGGACTAGCGGCACAGATACGCAGTATTTT. Protein product: CASSQVGTSGTDTQYF.

V usage is TRBV6-2 or TRBV6-3 and J usage is TRBJ2-2, with D maybe TRBD2 (6 bases). V was pared by 7 bases and J by 3 bases, with 15 bases between. The germline V gene encodes CDR1 MNHEY and CDR2 SVGEGT. This CDR3 has 15 residues. CDR3 coding DNA: TGTGCCAGCAAGGATCGGGGGTTGGACACCGGGGAGCTGTTTTTT. This codes for CASKDRGLDTGELFF.

V and J are TRBV4-1 and TRBJ1-1; the D gene is possibly TRBD1 (5 bases). This CDR3 contains 16 residues. V shed 0 bases and J shed 1 base, with 12 bases lying between them. CDR1 and CDR2 from the germline V gene are MGHRA and YSYEKL. For the CDR3, the DNA is TGCGCCAGCAGCCAAGATATGGGCAGGGCGAACACTGAAGCTTTCTTT. It is translated as CASSQDMGRANTEAFF.

This clonotype was counted at least ten times. V is TRBV7-8 and J is TRBJ2-6; maybe TRBD1 (6 bases). The CDR3 consists of 16 residues. The germline V gene has CDR1 SGHVS and CDR2 FQNEAQ. Deletions cut 5 bases from V and 0 bases from J, with 11 bases between. CDR3 nucleotides: TGTGCCAGCAGCCCACAGGGTTACTCTGGGGCCAACGTCCTGACTTTC. Residues: CASSPQGYSGANVLTF.

V is TRBV12-3 or TRBV12-4 and J is TRBJ1-5; 7 positions agree with TRBD1. The trim removed 3 bases at V and 5 bases at J, leaving 4 bases unmatched. This CDR3 region has 14 residues. CDR3 sequence reads: CASSFVRGDQPQHF. CDR3 nucleotides: TGTGCCAGCAGTTTTGTCAGGGGGGATCAGCCCCAGCATTTT.

V is TRBV6-8 and J is TRBJ1-1; 7 nucleotides agree with TRBD1. V lost 2 bases to trimming and J lost 5 bases; unmatched junction nucleotides: 8. Germline-derived CDR1 and CDR2 are MNHGY and SAAAGT. The CDR3 extends over 15 amino acids. CDR3 protein: CASSYPTGSGTEAFF. As DNA, the CDR3 is TGTGCCAGCAGTTACCCGACAGGGTCGGGGACTGAAGCTTTCTTT.

This clonotype came up a few times. This sequence joins TRBV5-4 and TRBJ1-2; 8 bases agree with TRBD1. Germline V gene lookup returns CDR1 SGHNT and CDR2 YYREEE (reference sequence). CDR3 length: 14 residues. V shed 5 bases and J 4 bases; nucleotides not matched to a gene: 7. In DNA, the CDR3 is TGTGCCAGCAGTTGGGACAGGTGGGCCTATGGCTACACCTTC. This translates into CASSWDRWAYGYTF. The full variable domain, rest sourced from reference TRBV5-4 and TRBJ1-2, is ETGVTQSPTHLIKTRGQQVTLRCSSQSGHNTVSWYQQALGQGPQFIFQYYREEENGRGNFPPRFSGLQFPNYSSELNVNALELDDSALYLCASSWDRWAYGYTFGSGTRLTVV.